This record covers a single T cell receptor (beta chain). The antigen it recognizes is unknown. The sample holds no much larger clone one base away, and base qualities are not on file. What this sample's time point label stands for: week 11, during vaccination. Each vaccine dose, consisting of 300 ug of a 20-mer mutant IDH1 peptide in Montanide, was administered subcutaneously with topical imiquimod. All donors had newly diagnosed IDH1-mutant astrocytomas of WHO grade 3 or 4 that showed loss of nuclear ATRX. The samples were drawn from NOA16, a multicentre, single-arm, open-label phase I trial in Germany that tested a mutant IDH1 peptide vaccine in humans for the first time. Genomic DNA for TCRB sequencing was isolated from EDTA blood with the DNeasy Blood and Tissue Kit. Receptors were amplified or captured by the immunoSEQ multiplex PCR assay. Following the manufacturer's protocol, the hsTCRB Kit was used to amplify rearranged TCR beta chain sequences. Sequencing of TCRB libraries was carried out on an Illumina MiSeq. Per the authors' processing: Demultiplexing, trimming and gene mapping were performed with the kit vendor's proprietary platform. TCRdb obtained this table from immuneACCESS and retained in-frame rearrangements with V and J assigned. These tables miss some clones; where compared with another copy, unresolved V genes account for less than half of the shortfall, and the remainder is unexplained. Clone size and V and J calls were adopted from that table, with D and trimming inferred from the DNA. Within this sample are 38,000 or so clones, with around 80% of them counted one time only. In total, the top ten clones hold about 15% of the sample.

The entry originates in a study of a mutant IDH1 vaccine in newly diagnosed glioma (dated by TCRdb to about 2021). Study-level background: Across visits V03 through V10, patients got a total of eight vaccinations, given in weeks 1, 3, 5, 7, 11, 15, 19 and 23. Of the roughly 34 treated patients, 62.5% were male and around 38% were female, and a mean age of approximately 40 years was recorded. Prior to enrollment, patients had been given standard therapy consisting of radiotherapy alone, temozolomide alone, or radiochemotherapy with temozolomide, with the combination given to most patients. Vaccination began 4-6 weeks after radiotherapy alone, or alongside temozolomide cycles in the chemotherapy-containing groups. Longitudinal TCRB deep sequencing was done for 25 to 30 treated patients, wherever samples were available for exploratory analyses. Peripheral blood samples were drawn at six visits, namely V03 (baseline), V05, V07, V10, V12 and V13.

Including the terminal cysteine and phenylalanine, the CDR3 comprises 14 residues. Just CDR3 DNA is preserved here, 42 bases in frame from base 1. The germline V gene specifies MDHEN as CDR1 and SYDVKM as CDR2. V loses 5 bases of germline sequence and J loses 4 bases, and the interval between the two ends is 14 bases. General study outcomes and caveats: Immune responses induced by the vaccine were seen in 90% to 95% of patients across multiple MHC alleles. Selection of PBMC samples for TCRB deep sequencing was based on availability. The authors noted that analyses of patient blood samples could not be reproduced because of sample limitations. Pseudoprogression appeared unrelated to alterations in the top peripheral T cell clonotypes detected by TCRB sequencing.

The rearranged chain carries TRBV28 and TRBJ1-1; no D gene is confidently identified. The TCR was taken from a woman younger than 45 with glioma. Some clones in this sample may be carry-over from other donors' samples. This material consisted of peripheral blood mononuclear cells (PBMCs), taken from a glioma patient whose treatment included an IDH1 peptide vaccine. Here the CDR3 is given as CASSVLGRRTEAFF. The DNA sequence is given as TGTGCCAGCAGTGTCTTGGGTAGGCGCACTGAAGCTTTCTTT. Reference TRBV28 and TRBJ1-1 genes cover what lies past the CDR3, so the full variable domain is DVKVTQSSRYLVKRTGEKVFLECVQDMDHENMFWYRQDPGLGLRLIYFSYDVKMKEKGDIPEGYSVSREKKERFSLILESASTNQTSMYLCASSVLGRRTEAFFGQGTRLTVV.